A selection of T cell receptor beta chains follows, all from one sample in a study of blood T cell repertoires in COVID-19. Sequencing used immunoSEQ multiplex PCR; TCRdb keeps in-frame clones, though not all of them. The data show around 160,000 clones, with around 83% seen just once and around 5.4% held by the top ten. Sequences were obtained from PBMCs or T cells enriched from blood (not recorded which). Every receptor here comes from a woman aged 50 to 60 who had been exposed to COVID-19. Both conserved end residues are part of each CDR3. The D gene is left open where the match is weak. Size is stated for part of the rows, as once, few or many counts, or as a class when the clone is expanded.

D gene	clone size	V gene	J gene	CDR3 DNA	CDR3 protein
.	few	TRBV7-2	TRBJ1-1	TGTGCCAGCAGCTTTCCGGGACATTTAACTGAAGCTTTCTTT	CASSFPGHLTEAFF
.	.	TRBV7-2	TRBJ1-6	TGTGCCACGTCAGATATATCAGGTTCACCCCTCCACTTT	CATSDISGSPLHF
.	once	TRBV7-2	TRBJ1-5	TGTGCCAGCAGCTTATTGCCCAACAGGAATCAGCCCCAGCATTTT	CASSLLPNRNQPQHF
.	.	TRBV4-1	TRBJ1-6	TGCGCCAGCACCCAAGCGCCTAGCTCCTATAATTCACCCCTCCACTTT	CASTQAPSSYNSPLHF
TRBD1	.	TRBV5-1	TRBJ1-4	TGCGCCAGCAGCTTGACCCCGGGACAGGCTAATGAAAAACTGTTTTTT	CASSLTPGQANEKLFF
.	.	TRBV11-2	TRBJ1-1	TGTGCCAGCAGCGCGGAAGCCCCTGAAGCTTTCTTT	CASSAEAPEAFF
.	.	TRBV18	TRBJ2-1	TGTGCCAGCTCACCACCGGGGGGGGCCGCCTACAATGAGCAGTTCTTC	CASSPPGGAAYNEQFF
TRBD2	once	TRBV7-3	TRBJ2-5	TGTGCCAGCAGCTCCGGACTAGGGGTCGGGACCCAGTACTTC	CASSSGLGVGTQYF
.	.	TRBV19	TRBJ1-5	TGTGCCAGTATCGAGGGAGGGTATAGCAATCAGCCCCAGCATTTT	CASIEGGYSNQPQHF
.	.	TRBV4-2	TRBJ2-3	TGTGCCAGCAGCCGCGCCACTATGGTGAGCACAGATACGCAGTATTTT	CASSRATMVSTDTQYF